This T cell receptor beta chain was identified in a study of T cells in Graves' hyperthyroidism and ophthalmopathy. Trimming pared 3 bases from V and 4 bases from J, leaving 12 bases between. The CDR3 is 15 amino acids. TCR beta CDR3 regions were amplified from RNA. TCR CDR3 underwent first-round RT-PCR with the HTBI primer set. TCRdb itself ran the multiplex PCR reads through MiXCR, one entry per CDR3 protein. The table lists 600,000 to 750,000 distinct CDR3 sequences, around 16% of them singletons. The sample holds many counts of this clonotype. Specimen: blood. The chain carries TRBV12-3 or TRBV12-4 and TRBJ2-2, with D tentatively TRBD1 (6 bases). The sequence was collected from a man over 45 with Graves' hyperthyroidism. The CDR3 spells CASSLLGAGTGELFF. The CDR3 DNA follows: TGTGCCAGCAGTTTGCTGGGGGCAGGCACCGGGGAGCTGTTTTTT.